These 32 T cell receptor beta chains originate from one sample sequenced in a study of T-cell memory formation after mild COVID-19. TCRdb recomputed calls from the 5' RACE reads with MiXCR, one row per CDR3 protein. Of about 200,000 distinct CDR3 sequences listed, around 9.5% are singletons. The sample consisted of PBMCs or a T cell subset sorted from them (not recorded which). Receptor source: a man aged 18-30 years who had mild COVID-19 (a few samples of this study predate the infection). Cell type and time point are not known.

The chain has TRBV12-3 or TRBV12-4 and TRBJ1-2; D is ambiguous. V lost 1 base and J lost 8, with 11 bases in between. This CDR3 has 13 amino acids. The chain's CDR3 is CASSLVGGGGYTF. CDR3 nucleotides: TGTGCCAGCAGTTTAGTTGGTGGCGGCGGCTACACCTTC.

The CDR3 sequence: CASSLSAAGHSQETQYF. DNA for the CDR3: TGCGCCAGCAGCTTGAGCGCGGCAGGTCATTCCCAAGAGACCCAGTACTTC. The V and J genes are TRBV5-1 and TRBJ2-5; D unclear. V lost 1 base and J lost 1, with 17 bases in between. This CDR3 region has 17 residues. CDR1 is SGHRS and CDR2 is YFSETQ in the germline V gene.

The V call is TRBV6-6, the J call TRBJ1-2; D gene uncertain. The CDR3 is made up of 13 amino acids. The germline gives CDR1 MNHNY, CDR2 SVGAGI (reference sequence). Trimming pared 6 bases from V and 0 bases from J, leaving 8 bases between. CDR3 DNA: TGTGCCAGCAGCAACGGGGCTAACTATGGCTACACCTTC. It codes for CASSNGANYGYTF.

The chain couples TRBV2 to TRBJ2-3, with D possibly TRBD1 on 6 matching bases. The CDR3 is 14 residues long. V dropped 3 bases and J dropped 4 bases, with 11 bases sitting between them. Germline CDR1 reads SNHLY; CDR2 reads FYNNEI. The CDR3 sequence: CASSEWGRSDTQYF. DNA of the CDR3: TGTGCCAGCAGTGAGTGGGGGCGGTCAGATACGCAGTATTTT.

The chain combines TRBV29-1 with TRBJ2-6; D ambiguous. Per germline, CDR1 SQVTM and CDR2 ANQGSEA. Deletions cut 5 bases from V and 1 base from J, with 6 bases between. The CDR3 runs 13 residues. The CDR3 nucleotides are TGCAGCGTTCAAGGGTCTGGGGCCAACGTCCTGACTTTC. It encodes CSVQGSGANVLTF.

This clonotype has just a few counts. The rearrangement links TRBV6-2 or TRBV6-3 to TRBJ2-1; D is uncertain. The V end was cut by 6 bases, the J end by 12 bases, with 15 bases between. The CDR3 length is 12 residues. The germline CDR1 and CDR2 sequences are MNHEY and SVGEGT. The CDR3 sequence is CASSSLLGRQFF. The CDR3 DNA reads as TGTGCCAGCAGCTCACTCCTAGGCAGGCAGTTCTTC.

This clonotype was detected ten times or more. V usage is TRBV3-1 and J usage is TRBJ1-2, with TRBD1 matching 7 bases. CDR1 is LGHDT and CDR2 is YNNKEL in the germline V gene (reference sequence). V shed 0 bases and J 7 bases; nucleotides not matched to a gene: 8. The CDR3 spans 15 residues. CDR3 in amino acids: CASSQDGLGGSGYTF. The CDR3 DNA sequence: TGTGCCAGCAGCCAAGATGGTTTAGGGGGCAGTGGCTACACCTTC.

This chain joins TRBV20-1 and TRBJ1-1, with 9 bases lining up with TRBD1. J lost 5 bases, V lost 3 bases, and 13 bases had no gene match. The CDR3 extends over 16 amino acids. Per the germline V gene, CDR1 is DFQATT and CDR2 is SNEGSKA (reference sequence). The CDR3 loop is CSASPTLGQGRTEAFF. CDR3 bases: TGCAGTGCTAGCCCAACCCTCGGACAGGGGAGGACTGAAGCTTTCTTT.

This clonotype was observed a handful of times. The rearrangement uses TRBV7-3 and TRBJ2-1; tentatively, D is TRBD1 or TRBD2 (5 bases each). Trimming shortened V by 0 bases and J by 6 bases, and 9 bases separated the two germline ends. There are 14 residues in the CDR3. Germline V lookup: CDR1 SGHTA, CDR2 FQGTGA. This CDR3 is CASSLTGTSNEQFF. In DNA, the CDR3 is TGTGCCAGCAGCTTAACTGGGACGAGCAATGAGCAGTTCTTC.

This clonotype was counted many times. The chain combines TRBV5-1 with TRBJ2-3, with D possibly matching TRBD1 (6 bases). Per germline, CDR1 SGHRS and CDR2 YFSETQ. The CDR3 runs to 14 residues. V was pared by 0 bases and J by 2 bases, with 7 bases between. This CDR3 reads CASSLGQATDTQYF. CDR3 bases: TGCGCCAGCAGCTTGGGACAGGCCACAGATACGCAGTATTTT.

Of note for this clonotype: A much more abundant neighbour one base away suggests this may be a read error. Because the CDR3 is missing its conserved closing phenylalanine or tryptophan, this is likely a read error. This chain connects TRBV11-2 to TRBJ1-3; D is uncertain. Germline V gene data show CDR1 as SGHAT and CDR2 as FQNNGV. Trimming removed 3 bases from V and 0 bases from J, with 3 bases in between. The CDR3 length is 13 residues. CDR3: CASSFVSGNTIYI. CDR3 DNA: TGTGCCAGCAGCTTCGTCTCTGGAAACACCATATATATT.

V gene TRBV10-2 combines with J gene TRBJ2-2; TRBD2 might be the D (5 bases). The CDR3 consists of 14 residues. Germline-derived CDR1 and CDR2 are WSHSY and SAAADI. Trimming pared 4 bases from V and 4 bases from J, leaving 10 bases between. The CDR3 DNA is TGCGCCAGCAGTGGATTAGCGAGCACCGGGGAGCTGTTTTTT. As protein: CASSGLASTGELFF.

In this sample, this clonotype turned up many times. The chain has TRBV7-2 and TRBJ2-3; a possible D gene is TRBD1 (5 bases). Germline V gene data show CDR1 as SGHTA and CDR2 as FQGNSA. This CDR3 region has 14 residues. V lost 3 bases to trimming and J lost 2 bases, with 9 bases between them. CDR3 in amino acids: CASSFQGFTDTQYF. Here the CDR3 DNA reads TGTGCCAGCAGCTTCCAGGGATTCACAGATACGCAGTATTTT.

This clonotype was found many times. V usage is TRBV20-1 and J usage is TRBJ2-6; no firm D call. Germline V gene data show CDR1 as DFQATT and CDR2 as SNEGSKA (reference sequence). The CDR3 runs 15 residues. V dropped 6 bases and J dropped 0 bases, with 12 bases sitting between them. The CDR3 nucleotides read TGCAGTGCCTTCGCGGCCAGCTCTGGGGCCAACGTCCTGACTTTC. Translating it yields CSAFAASSGANVLTF.

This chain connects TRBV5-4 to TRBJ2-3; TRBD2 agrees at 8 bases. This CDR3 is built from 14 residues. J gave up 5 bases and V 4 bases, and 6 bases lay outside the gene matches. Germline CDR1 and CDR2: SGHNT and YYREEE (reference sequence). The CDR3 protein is CASSVGGALDTQYF. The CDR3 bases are TGTGCCAGCAGCGTCGGGGGGGCGTTAGATACGCAGTATTTT. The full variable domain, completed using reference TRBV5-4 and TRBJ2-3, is ETGVTQSPTHLIKTRGQQVTLRCSSQSGHNTVSWYQQALGQGPQFIFQYYREEENGRGNFPPRFSGLQFPNYSSELNVNALELDDSALYLCASSVGGALDTQYFGPGTRLTVL.

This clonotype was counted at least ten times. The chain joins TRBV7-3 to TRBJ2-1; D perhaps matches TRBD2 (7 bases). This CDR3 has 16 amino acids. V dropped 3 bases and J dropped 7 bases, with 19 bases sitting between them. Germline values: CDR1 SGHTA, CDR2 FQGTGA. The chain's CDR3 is CASSLLGSGGGNEQFF. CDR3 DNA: TGTGCCAGCAGCTTGCTCGGGTCGGGGGGCGGTAATGAGCAGTTCTTC.

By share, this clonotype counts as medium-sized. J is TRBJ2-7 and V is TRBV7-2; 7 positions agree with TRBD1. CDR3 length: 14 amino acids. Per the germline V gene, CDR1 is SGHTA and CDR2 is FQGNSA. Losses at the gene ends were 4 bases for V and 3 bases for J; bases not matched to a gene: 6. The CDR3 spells CASSSGTDYYEQYF. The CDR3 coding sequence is TGTGCCAGCAGCTCCGGGACAGATTACTACGAGCAGTACTTC.

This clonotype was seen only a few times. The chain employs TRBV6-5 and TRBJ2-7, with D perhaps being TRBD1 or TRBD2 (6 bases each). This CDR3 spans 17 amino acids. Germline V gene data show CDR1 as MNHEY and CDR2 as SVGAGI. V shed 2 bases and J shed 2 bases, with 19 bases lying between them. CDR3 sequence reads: CASSYRRPGARAYEQYV. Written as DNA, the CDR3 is TGTGCCAGCAGTTACCGGCGGCCGGGGGCAAGGGCCTACGAGCAGTACGTC.

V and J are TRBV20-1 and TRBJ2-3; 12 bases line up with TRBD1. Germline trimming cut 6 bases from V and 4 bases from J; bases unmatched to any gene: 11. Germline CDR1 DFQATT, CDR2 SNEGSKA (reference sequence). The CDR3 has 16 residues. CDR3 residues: CSARVAGTGGPDTQYF. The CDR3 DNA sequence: TGCAGTGCACGAGTAGCCGGGACAGGGGGCCCAGATACGCAGTATTTT.

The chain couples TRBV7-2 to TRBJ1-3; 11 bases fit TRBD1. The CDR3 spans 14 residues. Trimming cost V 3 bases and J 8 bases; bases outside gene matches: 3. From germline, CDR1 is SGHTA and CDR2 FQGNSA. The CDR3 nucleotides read TGTGCCAGCAGCTTGGACAGGGGGCTATACACCATATATTTT. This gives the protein CASSLDRGLYTIYF. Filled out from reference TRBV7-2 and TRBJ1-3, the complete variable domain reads GAGVSQSPSNKVTEKGKDVELRCDPISGHTALYWYRQSLGQGLEFLIYFQGNSAPDKSGLPSDRFSAERTGGSVSTLTIQRTQQEDSAVYLCASSLDRGLYTIYFGEGSWLTVV.

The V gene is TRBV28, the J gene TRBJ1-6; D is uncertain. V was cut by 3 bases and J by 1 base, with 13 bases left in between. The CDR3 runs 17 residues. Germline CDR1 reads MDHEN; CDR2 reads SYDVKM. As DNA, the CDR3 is TGTGCCAGCAGTTTTTCAAGTGCCTCGTCCTATAATTCACCCCTCCACTTT. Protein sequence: CASSFSSASSYNSPLHF.

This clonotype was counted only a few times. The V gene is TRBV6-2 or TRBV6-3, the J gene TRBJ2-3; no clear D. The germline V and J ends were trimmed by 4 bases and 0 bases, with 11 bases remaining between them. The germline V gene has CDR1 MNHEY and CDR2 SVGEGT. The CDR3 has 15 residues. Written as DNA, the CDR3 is TGTGCCAGCAGTTCTCAGGAACTTAGCACAGATACGCAGTATTTT. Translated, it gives CASSSQELSTDTQYF.

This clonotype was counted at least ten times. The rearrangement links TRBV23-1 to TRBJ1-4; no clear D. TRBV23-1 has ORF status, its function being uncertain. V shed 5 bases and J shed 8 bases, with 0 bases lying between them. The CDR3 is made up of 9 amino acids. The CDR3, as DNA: TGCGCCAGCAGTGAAAAACTGTTTTTT. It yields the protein CASSEKLFF.

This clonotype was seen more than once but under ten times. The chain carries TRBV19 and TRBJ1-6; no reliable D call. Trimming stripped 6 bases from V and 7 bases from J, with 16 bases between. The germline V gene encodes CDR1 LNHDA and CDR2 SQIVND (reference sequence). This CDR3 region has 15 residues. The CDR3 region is CASSRIPADNSPLHF. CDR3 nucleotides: TGTGCCAGTAGCAGGATTCCAGCAGACAATTCACCCCTCCACTTT.

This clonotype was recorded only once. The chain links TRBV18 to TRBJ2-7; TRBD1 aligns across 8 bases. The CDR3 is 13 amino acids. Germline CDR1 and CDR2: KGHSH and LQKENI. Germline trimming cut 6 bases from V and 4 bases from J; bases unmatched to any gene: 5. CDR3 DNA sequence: TGTGCCAGCTCCCCCTGGACAGGGTACGAGCAGTACTTC. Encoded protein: CASSPWTGYEQYF.

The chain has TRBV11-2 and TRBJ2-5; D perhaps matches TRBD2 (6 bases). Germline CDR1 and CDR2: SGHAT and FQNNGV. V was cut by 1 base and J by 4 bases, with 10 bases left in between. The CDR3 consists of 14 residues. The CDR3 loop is CASSLGGRGETQYF. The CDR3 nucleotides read TGTGCCAGCAGCTTAGGAGGGCGGGGAGAGACCCAGTACTTC.

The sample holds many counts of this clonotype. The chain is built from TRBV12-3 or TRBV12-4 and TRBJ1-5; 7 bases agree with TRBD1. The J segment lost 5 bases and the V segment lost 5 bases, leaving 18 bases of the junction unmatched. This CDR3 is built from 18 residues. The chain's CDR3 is CASSLGHLRGRFDQPQHF. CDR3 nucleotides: TGTGCCAGCAGTCTTGGGCACCTTAGGGGGCGATTTGATCAGCCCCAGCATTTT.

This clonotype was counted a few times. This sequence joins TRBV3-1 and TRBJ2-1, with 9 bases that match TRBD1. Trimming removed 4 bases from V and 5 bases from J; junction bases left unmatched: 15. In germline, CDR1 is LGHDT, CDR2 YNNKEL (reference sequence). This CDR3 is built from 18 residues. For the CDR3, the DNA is TGTGCCAGCAGCCCCGGTACAATCGGGACAGGGTACGACAATGAGCAGTTCTTC. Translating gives CASSPGTIGTGYDNEQFF.

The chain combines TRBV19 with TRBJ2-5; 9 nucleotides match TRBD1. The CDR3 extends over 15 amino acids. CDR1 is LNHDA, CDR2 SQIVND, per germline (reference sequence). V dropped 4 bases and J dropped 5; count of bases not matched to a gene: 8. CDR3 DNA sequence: TGTGCCAGTAGTACCGGGACAGGGAACAGGGAGACCCAGTACTTC. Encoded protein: CASSTGTGNRETQYF.

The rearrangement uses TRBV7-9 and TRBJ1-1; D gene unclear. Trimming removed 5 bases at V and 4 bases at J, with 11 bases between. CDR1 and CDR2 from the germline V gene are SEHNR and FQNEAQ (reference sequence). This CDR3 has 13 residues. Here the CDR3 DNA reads TGTGCCAGCAGCCAGGACGGAGTCACTGAAGCTTTCTTT. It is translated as CASSQDGVTEAFF. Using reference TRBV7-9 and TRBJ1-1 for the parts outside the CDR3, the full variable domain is DTGVSQNPRHKITKRGQNVTFRCDPISEHNRLYWYRQTLGQGPEFLTYFQNEAQLEKSRLLSDRFSAERPKGSFSTLEIQRTEQGDSAMYLCASSQDGVTEAFFGQGTRLTVV.

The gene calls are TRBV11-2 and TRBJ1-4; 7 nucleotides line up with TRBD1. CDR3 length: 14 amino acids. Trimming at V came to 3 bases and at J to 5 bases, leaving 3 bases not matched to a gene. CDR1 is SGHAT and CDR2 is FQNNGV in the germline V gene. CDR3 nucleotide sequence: TGTGCCAGCAGCTTCCGGGACAGAAATGAAAAACTGTTTTTT. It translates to CASSFRDRNEKLFF. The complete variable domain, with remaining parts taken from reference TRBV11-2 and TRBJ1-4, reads EAGVAQSPRYKIIEKRQSVAFWCNPISGHATLYWYQQILGQGPKLLIQFQNNGVVDDSQLPKDRFSAERLKGVDSTLKIQPAKLEDSAVYLCASSFRDRNEKLFFGSGTQLSVL.

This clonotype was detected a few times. In DNA, the CDR3 is TGCGCCAGCAGCCCGGGACAGCCAGGAAACACCATATATTTT. It encodes CASSPGQPGNTIYF. The V and J genes are TRBV5-1 and TRBJ1-3; 7 bases are shared with TRBD1. The CDR3 is 14 residues long. Germline V gene sequence: CDR1 SGHRS, CDR2 YFSETQ. The ends lost 4 bases at V and 4 bases at J; junction bases unmatched: 5.